This paragraph covers one TCR beta chain sequence. This receptor's antigen is unknown. Base qualities are not at hand, and no much larger clone is one base apart. TCRbeta CDR3 regions were amplified from genomic DNA by means of the immunoSEQ Assay, a bias-controlled multiplex PCR. In the source study's methods: Nucleated cell counts per sample were estimated from amplification of reference gene primers within the assay. Sequence reads were collapsed and filtered to measure the absolute abundance of every unique TCRbeta CDR3 rearrangement. Productive Simpson clonality was computed per sample as the square root of Simpson's diversity index over productive rearrangements. The table comes from immuneACCESS by way of TCRdb, which keeps in-frame sequences with V and J called. Part of the clones is missing from these tables; in studies checked, under half for an unresolved V gene and the rest for unknown reasons. That table supplies the V and J calls and clone size; D and trimming were determined from the DNA. The sample yields about 140,000 clones; about nine tenths were counted once. The biggest ten clones account for about 10% of the sample.

V is cut back by 4 bases and J by 4 bases, with 6 bases in the junction unmatched. Reading the germline V gene gives CDR1 LGHNA and CDR2 YNFKEQ. Measured from the cysteine to the phenylalanine, the CDR3 is 17 residues long. Just the 51-base CDR3 DNA is kept, in frame starting at base 1. This record comes from a study of blood T cell repertoires in COVID-19 (TCRdb year 2020). With respect to the entire study: The collaborator samples originated in the United States, Italy and Spain and spanned the acute and convalescent phases of COVID-19. The prospective study material was composed of cDNA or gDNA derived from T cells, B-cell-depleted T cells, or PBMCs. Where available, HLA class I and class II types were taken from metadata supplied by the sample provider and were not determined by assay-based typing. Subjects who had been exposed to COVID-19, were actively infected with it, or had recovered from it provided the deeply sampled blood TCRbeta repertoires that made up the dataset. A freely available public database, intended as a resource for researchers studying the immune response to SARS-CoV-2, is where the repertoires were released. The samples were drawn from the first 160 participants of the ongoing ImmuneRACE study and from under 1,500 subjects provided by 6 global collaborators. A de-identified subject ID, COVID-19 status, age in years and sex were almost always included in the sample metadata. The research as a whole found: Clinical and demographic metadata were provided uncurated, with the amount varying by source and participant.

Each collaborating institution followed its own protocols to collect whole blood in K2EDTA tubes. For TCRbeta analysis, collaborator samples were shipped as frozen whole blood, as isolated PBMCs, or as DNA extracted from either sample type. The chain couples TRBV4-2 to TRBJ2-2; TRBD2 fits 13 bases in the junction. The TCR comes from a man aged 45-60 years with active or convalescent COVID-19. The sequencing input was peripheral blood. This receptor carries the CDR3 CASSRLTSGRGTGELFF. The sequence in DNA is TGTGCCAGCAGCCGACTAACTAGCGGGAGGGGCACCGGGGAGCTGTTTTTT.